The 29 T cell receptor beta chains presented below share a single source sample, sequenced in a study of blood T cell repertoires in COVID-19. Using immunoSEQ multiplex PCR, the repertoire was profiled, and TCRdb retains in-frame clones only, with some absent. The sample has 200,000 to 250,000 clones, 80% seen once. The sample was peripheral blood. These receptors originate from a human donor in a cohort sampled during active COVID-19.

The chain joins TRBV28 to TRBJ2-7; 11 bases are shared with TRBD2. This CDR3 spans 18 amino acids. The germline V gene has CDR1 MDHEN and CDR2 SYDVKM. V lost 5 bases to trimming and J lost 5 bases; unmatched junction nucleotides: 17. CDR3 residues: CASSPIGLAGGTGDEQYF. In DNA, the CDR3 is TGTGCCAGCAGTCCGATCGGGCTAGCGGGGGGAACCGGGGACGAGCAGTACTTC.

This clone was detected only a few times. Compared with germline, one end of the junction differs, possibly owing to a read error. The CDR3 protein is CASSPDFGETQYF. The CDR3 region has the DNA TGTGCTAGCAGCCCCGACTTCGGGGAGACCCAGTACTTC. This chain joins TRBV7-7 and TRBJ2-5; no clear D. This CDR3 region has 13 residues. Germline assignment: CDR1 SSHAT and CDR2 FNYEAQ (reference sequence).

This chain connects TRBV12-3 or TRBV12-4 to TRBJ1-1; no clear D. Trimming stripped 3 bases from V and 11 bases from J, with 16 bases between. CDR3 length: 13 residues. The DNA for the CDR3 is TGTGCCAGCAGTTTTGAGGGAGAAGTTAGGGCTTTCTTT. It encodes CASSFEGEVRAFF.

The V and J genes are TRBV13 and TRBJ2-1, with 7 positions matching TRBD2. The germline V gene has CDR1 PRHDT and CDR2 FYEKMQ (reference sequence). The CDR3 runs to 17 residues. The junction had 10 bases not matched to a gene; V was cut back by 5 bases and J by 0 bases. The CDR3 DNA reads as TGTGCCAGCAGCCCAACCTCGACTAGCCACTCCTACAATGAGCAGTTCTTC. It codes for CASSPTSTSHSYNEQFF.

This chain uses TRBV7-2 with TRBJ2-7; TRBD2 matches at 7 bases. Germline-derived CDR1 and CDR2 are SGHTA and FQGNSA. With 4 bases clipped from V and 2 bases from J, the junction kept 2 bases outside the gene matches. This CDR3 has 13 amino acids. DNA for the CDR3: TGTGCCAGCAGCTCGAGCGGGGCCTACGAGCAGTACTTC. It specifies CASSSSGAYEQYF.

The chain links TRBV5-1 to TRBJ2-3; D may be TRBD2 (5 bases). Germline V CDR1 and CDR2: SGHRS, YFSETQ. The CDR3 is 13 amino acids. V was cut by 6 bases and J by 3 bases, with 11 bases left in between. This chain's CDR3 is CASKRVGTDTQYF. The CDR3 DNA follows: TGCGCCAGCAAGAGGGTGGGGACAGATACGCAGTATTTT.

V gene TRBV19 combines with J gene TRBJ2-2; D perhaps matches TRBD1 (6 bases). V gave up 7 bases and J gave up 0 bases, with 12 bases separating them. This CDR3 is built from 15 residues. Germline loops: CDR1 LNHDA, CDR2 SQIVND (reference sequence). In DNA form, the CDR3 reads TGTGCCAGTATTAGGGGGAGCGCGAACACCGGGGAGCTGTTTTTT. It translates to CASIRGSANTGELFF.

Comments on this clone: Germline and junction disagree at one end, which may indicate a read error. The rearrangement uses TRBV7-7 and TRBJ2-5, with a possible D match to TRBD1 (5 bases). Germline loops: CDR1 SSHAT, CDR2 FNYEAQ (reference sequence). CDR3 length: 15 residues. CDR3 protein: CASSLAPQGQETQYF. As DNA, the CDR3 is TGTGCTAGCAGCTTAGCCCCCCAGGGCCAAGAGACCCAGTACTTC.

V is TRBV5-6 and J is TRBJ2-7; the D is unclear. The CDR3 is 15 amino acids. Trimming removed 0 bases at V and 6 bases at J, with 16 bases between. Germline V CDR1 and CDR2: SGHDT, YYEEEE. The CDR3 reads CASSLVPGGRGEQYF. DNA for the CDR3: TGTGCCAGCAGCTTGGTCCCCGGCGGCCGCGGCGAGCAGTACTTC.

J is TRBJ2-7 and V is TRBV19, with D perhaps TRBD1 (6 bases). Germline lookup yields CDR1 LNHDA and CDR2 SQIVND (reference sequence). The CDR3 sequence is 15 residues long. V was shortened by 5 bases and J by 4 bases, with 18 bases between the two germline ends. Here the CDR3 reads CASSDQTGPRYEQYF. The CDR3 DNA follows: TGTGCCAGTAGTGACCAGACAGGCCCTCGGTACGAGCAGTACTTC. The full variable domain, rest sourced from reference TRBV19 and TRBJ2-7, is DGGITQSPKYLFRKEGQNVTLSCEQNLNHDAMYWYRQDPGQGLRLIYYSQIVNDFQKGDIAEGYSVSREKKESFPLTVTSAQKNPTAFYLCASSDQTGPRYEQYFGPGTRLTVT.

This chain uses TRBV6-2 or TRBV6-3 with TRBJ2-7; tentative D call: TRBD2 (5 bases). CDR1 is MNHEY and CDR2 is SVGEGT in the germline V gene. V lost 1 base and J 10 bases, leaving 8 bases between the germline ends. This CDR3 comprises 11 residues. The CDR3 bases are TGTGCCAGCAGTTACTACTCGGGACAGTACTTC. Its translation is CASSYYSGQYF.

This clone was counted once. The CDR3 bases are TGTGCCAGCAAGGGGGCAAACACTGAAGCTTTCTTT. Residues: CASKGANTEAFF. The chain has TRBV28 and TRBJ1-1; 7 bases are shared with TRBD1. V lost 7 bases to trimming and J lost 2 bases; unmatched junction nucleotides: 1. The CDR3 length is 12 residues. Germline V CDR1 and CDR2: MDHEN, SYDVKM.

CDR3 loop: CASRLRGGRRTGELFF. The DNA for the CDR3 is TGTGCCAGCCGACTTCGAGGCGGGAGGAGGACCGGGGAGCTGTTTTTT. The chain links TRBV28 to TRBJ2-2; 8 bases are a match to TRBD2. The CDR3 spans 16 residues. CDR1 and CDR2 (germline): MDHEN, SYDVKM. V gave up 8 bases and J gave up 5 bases; unmatched junction bases: 13. Full variable domain (outside the CDR3, taken from reference TRBV28 and TRBJ2-2): DVKVTQSSRYLVKRTGEKVFLECVQDMDHENMFWYRQDPGLGLRLIYFSYDVKMKEKGDIPEGYSVSREKKERFSLILESASTNQTSMYLCASRLRGGRRTGELFFGEGSRLTVL.

The chain recombines TRBV15 with TRBJ2-7; D gene ambiguous. The germline V and J ends were trimmed by 0 bases and 6 bases, with 9 bases remaining between them. Germline values: CDR1 LNHNV, CDR2 YYDKDF (reference sequence). This CDR3 has 13 amino acids. CDR3 sequence (DNA): TGTGCCACCAGCAGAGATAGAGTTGGCGAGCAGTACTTC. Translating it yields CATSRDRVGEQYF. Full variable domain (outside the CDR3, taken from reference TRBV15 and TRBJ2-7): DAMVIQNPRYQVTQFGKPVTLSCSQTLNHNVMYWYQQKSSQAPKLLFHYYDKDFNNEADTPDNFQSRRPNTSFCFLDIRSPGLGDTAMYLCATSRDRVGEQYFGPGTRLTVT.

The chain has TRBV6-1 and TRBJ2-7; tentative D call: TRBD1 (6 bases). Germline V gene sequence: CDR1 MNHNS, CDR2 SASEGT. V dropped 1 base and J dropped 3 bases, with 13 bases sitting between them. The CDR3 runs to 15 residues. The DNA of the CDR3 is TGTGCCAGCAGTGAAGGAGGGACACCCGACTACGAGCAGTACTTC. It yields the protein CASSEGGTPDYEQYF.

The J gene is TRBJ1-1, the V gene TRBV11-3; D gene unclear. Trimming took 8 bases from V and 10 from J, leaving 23 bases between them. The CDR3 has 14 residues. Per the germline V gene, CDR1 is SGHNT and CDR2 is YENEEA. The CDR3 coding sequence is TGTGCCAGCGCCCCCCGGACGGCCTTAGCGGGAGCTTTCTTT. Its protein product is CASAPRTALAGAFF.

The rearrangement links TRBV10-3 to TRBJ2-7, with 9 positions matching TRBD2. Losses at the gene ends were 5 bases for V and 7 bases for J; bases not matched to a gene: 6. The CDR3 totals 13 residues. Germline-derived CDR1 and CDR2 are ENHRY and SYGVKD. The CDR3 here is CAISNAGGEEQYF. In DNA, the CDR3 is TGTGCCATCAGTAACGCGGGGGGGGAGGAGCAGTACTTC.

The chain joins TRBV6-2 or TRBV6-3 to TRBJ2-7, with 7 bases aligning to TRBD1. Trimming cost V 2 bases and J 1 base; bases outside gene matches: 2. This CDR3 comprises 14 residues. Germline CDR1 is MNHEY and CDR2 is SVGEGT. The CDR3 sequence is CASSYRDRSYEQYF. The CDR3 nucleotides are TGTGCCAGCAGTTACCGGGACAGATCCTACGAGCAGTACTTC.

This clone was observed a single time. The J gene is TRBJ2-3, the V gene TRBV30, with D perhaps TRBD1 (6 bases). The germline V gene has CDR1 GTSNPN and CDR2 SVGIG (reference sequence). With 4 bases removed from V and 3 bases from J, the gap between germline ends came to 11 bases. The length of the CDR3 is 13 residues. The CDR3 region has the DNA TGTGCCTGGAACAGGGCGAGTACAGATACGCAGTATTTT. This codes for CAWNRASTDTQYF.

V usage is TRBV6-6 and J usage is TRBJ1-6, with 9 bases lining up with TRBD1. J was trimmed by 10 bases and V by 6 bases; bases with no gene match: 10. CDR1 is MNHNY and CDR2 is SVGAGI in the germline V gene (reference sequence). This CDR3 comprises 15 residues. The CDR3 protein is CASRLGQGVESPLHF. In DNA, the CDR3 is TGTGCCAGCAGATTGGGACAGGGTGTAGAATCACCCCTCCACTTT.

This rearrangement joins TRBV20-1 to TRBJ2-7, with TRBD1 matching 7 bases. The length of the CDR3 is 12 residues. Trimming took 3 bases from V and 4 from J; bases not matched to a gene: 3. CDR1 is DFQATT, CDR2 SNEGSKA, per germline (reference sequence). CDR3 in DNA: TGCAGTGCTAGTACGGACAGGTACGAGCAGTACTTC. Translation gives CSASTDRYEQYF.

V usage is TRBV1 and J usage is TRBJ2-3; TRBD2 is the table's D call, not checked against the DNA. TRBV1 is a listed pseudogene. This CDR3 contains 15 residues. In DNA, the CDR3 is TGCACCAGCAGCCAACGTTCCCGTCGCACAGATACGCAGTATTTT. Protein sequence: CTSSQRSRRTDTQYF.

The chain carries TRBV6-5 and TRBJ1-2; 9 bases map to TRBD1. The CDR3 totals 15 residues. After removal of 2 bases from V and 2 bases from J, the junction contained 3 bases not matched to a gene. Germline lookup yields CDR1 MNHEY and CDR2 SVGAGI. This CDR3 is CASSYATGGNYGYTF. The CDR3 DNA follows: TGTGCCAGCAGTTACGCGACAGGGGGAAACTATGGCTACACCTTC.

The CDR3 DNA reads as TGTGCCAGCTCACCCTTAAAGGGACAGCACACCGGGGAGCTGTTTTTT. Amino acids: CASSPLKGQHTGELFF. The chain has TRBV18 and TRBJ2-2; 7 positions match TRBD1. Unmatched junction bases numbered 7, after V lost 3 bases and J lost 3 bases. Germline values: CDR1 KGHSH, CDR2 LQKENI. This CDR3 region has 16 residues.

V usage is TRBV9 and J usage is TRBJ1-2; D possibly corresponds to TRBD1 (5 bases). The CDR3 length is 15 residues. The V and J ends lost 2 bases and 3 bases respectively, with 14 bases between them. Germline CDR1 and CDR2: SGDLS and YYNGEE. The CDR3 nucleotides read TGTGCCAGCAGCGTGGGGGGAGGAGGGGACTATGGCTACACCTTC. It specifies CASSVGGGGDYGYTF.

The chain has TRBV7-8 and TRBJ1-1, with D tentatively TRBD1 (5 bases). The V end was cut by 4 bases, the J end by 2 bases, with 11 bases between. The length of the CDR3 is 14 residues. Germline CDR1 reads SGHVS; CDR2 reads FQNEAQ. CDR3 amino acids: CASSYRRVNTEAFF. Here the CDR3 DNA reads TGTGCCAGCAGCTACCGCAGGGTTAACACTGAAGCTTTCTTT.

This clone was detected once. J is TRBJ2-7 and V is TRBV30; D call uncertain. Trimming removed 8 bases at V and 6 bases at J, with 20 bases between. Looked up from germline, CDR1 is GTSNPN and CDR2 is SVGIG (reference sequence). The CDR3 has 13 residues. The CDR3 region is CAERTTHDSEQYF. CDR3 DNA sequence: TGTGCCGAGAGAACGACCCACGACTCCGAGCAGTACTTC.

This clone was counted a single time. CDR3 in DNA: TGTGCCAGCAGTGACCGGACAGGGGAGACCGGGGAGCTGTTTTTT. This translates into CASSDRTGETGELFF. This chain uses TRBV28 with TRBJ2-2; TRBD1 agrees at 9 bases. There are 15 residues in the CDR3. The V gene end was trimmed by 5 bases and the J gene end by 5 bases; junction bases not matched to a gene: 6. Germline V gives CDR1 MDHEN, CDR2 SYDVKM.

The gene calls are TRBV4-1 and TRBJ2-1; D gene ambiguous. The CDR3 covers 15 residues. CDR1 and CDR2 from the germline V gene are MGHRA and YSYEKL. V was pared by 4 bases and J by 2 bases, with 12 bases between. The CDR3 DNA sequence: TGCGCCAGCAGCCTTATAGGCGGTGCCTACAATGAGCAGTTCTTC. Its translation: CASSLIGGAYNEQFF.